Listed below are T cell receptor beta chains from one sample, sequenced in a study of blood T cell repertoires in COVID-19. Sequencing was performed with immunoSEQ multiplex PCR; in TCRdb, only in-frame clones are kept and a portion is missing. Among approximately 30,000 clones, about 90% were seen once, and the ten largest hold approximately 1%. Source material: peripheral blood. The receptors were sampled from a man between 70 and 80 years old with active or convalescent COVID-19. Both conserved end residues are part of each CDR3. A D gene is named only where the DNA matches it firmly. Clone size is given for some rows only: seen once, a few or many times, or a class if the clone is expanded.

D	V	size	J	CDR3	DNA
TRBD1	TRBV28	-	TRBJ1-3	CASSLRQGGNTIYF	TGTGCCAGCAGTTTAAGACAGGGGGGAAACACCATATATTTT
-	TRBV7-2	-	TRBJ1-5	CASSPRTTARGNQPQHF	TGTGCCAGCAGCCCCCGGACAACCGCCCGCGGCAATCAGCCCCAGCATTTT
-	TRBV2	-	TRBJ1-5	CASSVNIFNQPQHF	TGTGCCAGCAGCGTTAACATTTTTAATCAGCCCCAGCATTTT
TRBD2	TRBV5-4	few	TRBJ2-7	CASSLARGSTYEQYF	TGTGCCAGCAGCTTGGCTCGCGGGAGTACGTACGAGCAGTACTTC
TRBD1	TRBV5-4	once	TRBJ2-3	CASSVDRGNRYAQYF	TGTGCCAGCAGCGTCGACAGGGGAAACAGATACGCGCAGTATTTT
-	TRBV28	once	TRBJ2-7	CASSSDRLVTYEQYF	TGTGCCAGCAGTTCCGACAGGCTAGTAACCTACGAGCAGTACTTC
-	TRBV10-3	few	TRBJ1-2	CAISESAHYGYTF	TGTGCCATCAGTGAGTCAGCTCATTATGGCTACACCTTC
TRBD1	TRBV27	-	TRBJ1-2	CASSLYQGAAGYTF	TGTGCCAGCAGTTTATACCAGGGGGCTGCTGGCTACACCTTC
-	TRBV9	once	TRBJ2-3	CASSVSGADTQYF	TGTGCCAGCAGCGTTTCTGGAGCAGATACGCAGTATTTT
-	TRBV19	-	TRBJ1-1	CASSIDQRPGTEAFF	TGTGCCAGTAGTATAGATCAACGGCCGGGCACTGAAGCTTTCTTT
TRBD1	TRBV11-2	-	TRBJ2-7	CASSEQGWEQYF	TGTGCCAGCAGCGAACAGGGGTGGGAGCAGTACTTC
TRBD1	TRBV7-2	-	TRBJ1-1	CASSDWTGAGKYTEAFF	TGTGCCAGCAGCGACTGGACAGGGGCAGGGAAGTACACTGAAGCTTTCTTT
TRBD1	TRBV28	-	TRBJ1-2	CASSTGGASQYGYTF	TGTGCCAGCAGTACAGGGGGCGCTTCCCAATATGGCTACACCTTC
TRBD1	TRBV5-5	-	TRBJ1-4	CASSLWAGGAGNEKLFF	TGTGCCAGCAGCTTGTGGGCAGGGGGCGCTGGTAATGAAAAACTGTTTTTT
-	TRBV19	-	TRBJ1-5	CASSIVGSRGNQPQHF	TGTGCCAGTAGTATAGTCGGGTCGCGGGGCAATCAGCCCCAGCATTTT
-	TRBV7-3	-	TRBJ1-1	CASSLIGGGEAFF	TGTGCCAGCAGCTTAATAGGGGGTGGTGAAGCTTTCTTT
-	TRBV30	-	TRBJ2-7	CAWSARDEQYF	TGTGCCTGGAGCGCCCGGGACGAGCAGTACTTC
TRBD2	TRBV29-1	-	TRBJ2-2	CSVDAAGTTGELFF	TGCAGCGTCGACGCAGCGGGAACCACCGGGGAGCTGTTTTTT
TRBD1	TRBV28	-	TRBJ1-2	CASSFSGTGNYGYTF	TGTGCCAGCAGTTTCTCCGGGACAGGGAACTATGGCTACACCTTC
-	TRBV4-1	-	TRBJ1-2	CASSHDWARAGYEISGYTF	TGCGCCAGCAGCCATGACTGGGCTCGGGCAGGGTACGAAATAAGCGGCTACACCTTC
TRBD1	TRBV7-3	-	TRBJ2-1	CASSPGQGADEQFF	TGTGCCAGCAGCCCGGGACAGGGGGCCGATGAGCAGTTCTTC
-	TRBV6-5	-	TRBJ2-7	CASRMTENPLYEQYF	TGTGCCAGCAGGATGACAGAGAACCCTCTCTACGAGCAGTACTTC
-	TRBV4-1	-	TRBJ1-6	CASSQGEGAGNSPLHF	TGCGCCAGCAGCCAAGGGGAAGGGGCGGGAAATTCACCCCTCCACTTT
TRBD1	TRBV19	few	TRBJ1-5	CASIGQGRGSNQPQHF	TGTGCCAGTATCGGACAGGGCCGAGGTAGCAATCAGCCCCAGCATTTT
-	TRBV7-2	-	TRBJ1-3	CASSFGTSSGNTIYF	TGTGCCAGCAGCTTCGGGACAAGCTCTGGAAACACCATATATTTT
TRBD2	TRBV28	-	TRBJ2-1	CASTPGGYNEQFF	TGTGCCAGCACCCCGGGGGGATACAATGAGCAGTTCTTC
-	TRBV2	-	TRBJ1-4	CASSRTTTNEKLFF	TGTGCCAGCAGTCGGACAACAACTAATGAAAAACTGTTTTTT
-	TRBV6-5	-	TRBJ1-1	CASSYGVANTEAFF	TGTGCCAGCAGTTACGGAGTGGCGAACACTGAAGCTTTCTTT
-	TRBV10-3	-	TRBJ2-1	CAISLNNEQFF	TGTGCCATCAGCCTTAACAATGAGCAGTTCTTC
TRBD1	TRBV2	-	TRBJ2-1	CASSDPRDRGRKIEVSLQFF	TGTGCCAGCAGTGATCCCCGGGACAGGGGGCGGAAGATTGAAGTTTCCCTCCAGTTCTTC
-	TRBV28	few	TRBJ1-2	CASSTGYGYTF	TGTGCCAGCAGCACAGGGTATGGCTACACCTTC
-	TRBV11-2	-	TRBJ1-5	CASSLDGGNQPQHF	TGTGCCAGCAGCCTCGACGGGGGCAATCAGCCCCAGCATTTT
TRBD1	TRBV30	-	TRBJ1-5	CAWGDRDQPQHF	TGTGCCTGGGGAGACAGGGATCAGCCCCAGCATTTT
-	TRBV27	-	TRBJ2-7	CASSLYPTDFYEQYF	TGTGCCAGCAGTTTATACCCAACTGATTTTTACGAGCAGTACTTC
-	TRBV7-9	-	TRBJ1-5	CASSLGDGGNQPQHF	TGTGCCAGCAGCTTAGGCGACGGGGGGAATCAGCCCCAGCATTTT
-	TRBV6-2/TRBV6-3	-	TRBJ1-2	CASSESGYYGYTF	TGTGCCAGCAGCGAATCGGGGTACTATGGCTACACCTTC
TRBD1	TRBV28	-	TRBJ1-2	CASSPGGQGIGYTF	TGTGCCAGCAGTCCGGGAGGACAGGGGATTGGCTACACCTTC
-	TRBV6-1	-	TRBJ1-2	CASSEALIGRYYGYTF	TGTGCCAGCAGTGAAGCCCTGATCGGCAGGTACTATGGCTACACCTTC
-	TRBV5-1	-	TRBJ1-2	CASSLVAGSYGYTF	TGCGCCAGCAGCTTGGTGGCAGGTTCTTATGGCTACACCTTC
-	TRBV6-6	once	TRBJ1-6	CASTLTEVYNSPLHF	TGTGCCAGCACCTTGACAGAAGTCTATAATTCACCCCTCCACTTT
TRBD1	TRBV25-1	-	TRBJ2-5	CASIGRDRGYGETQYF	TGTGCCAGCATCGGGAGGGACAGGGGGTATGGAGAGACCCAGTACTTC
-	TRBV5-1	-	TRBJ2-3	CASSPLTGGGYTDTQYF	TGCGCCAGCAGCCCCCTCACTGGCGGGGGCTACACAGATACGCAGTATTTT
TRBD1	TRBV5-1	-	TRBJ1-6	CASSLDGTGDSPLHF	TGCGCCAGCAGCTTGGATGGGACAGGAGATTCACCCCTCCACTTT
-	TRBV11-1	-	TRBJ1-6	CASSLMTGYNSPLHF	TGTGCCAGCAGTTTGATGACAGGCTATAATTCACCCCTCCACTTT
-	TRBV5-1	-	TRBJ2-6	CASRSSGANVLTF	TGCGCCAGCAGGAGTTCTGGGGCCAACGTCCTGACTTTC
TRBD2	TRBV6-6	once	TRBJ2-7	CASSPGATGGVYEQYF	TGTGCCAGCAGCCCCGGCGCGACGGGAGGGGTGTACGAGCAGTACTTC
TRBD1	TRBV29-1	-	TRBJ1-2	CSVEDQGTGSGYTF	TGCAGCGTTGAAGATCAAGGGACAGGGTCCGGCTACACCTTC
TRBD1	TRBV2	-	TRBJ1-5	CASTLTGVGNQPQHF	TGTGCCAGCACCTTGACAGGGGTGGGCAATCAGCCCCAGCATTTT
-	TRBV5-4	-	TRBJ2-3	CASSLVGQPTSTDTQYF	TGTGCCAGCAGCTTGGTTGGGCAACCAACAAGCACAGATACGCAGTATTTT
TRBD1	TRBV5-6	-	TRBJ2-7	CASSSDPGQGYEQYF	TGTGCCAGCAGCAGTGACCCGGGACAGGGCTACGAGCAGTACTTC
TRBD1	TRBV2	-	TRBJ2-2	CASTPRGTGSTGELFF	TGTGCCAGCACACCTAGGGGGACAGGGAGCACCGGGGAGCTGTTTTTT
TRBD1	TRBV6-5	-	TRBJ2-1	CASSPGQGLGEQFF	TGTGCCAGCAGCCCGGGACAGGGGCTGGGGGAGCAGTTCTTC
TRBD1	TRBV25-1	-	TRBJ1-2	CASSRGTEGYTF	TGTGCCAGCAGCAGGGGGACAGAAGGCTACACCTTC